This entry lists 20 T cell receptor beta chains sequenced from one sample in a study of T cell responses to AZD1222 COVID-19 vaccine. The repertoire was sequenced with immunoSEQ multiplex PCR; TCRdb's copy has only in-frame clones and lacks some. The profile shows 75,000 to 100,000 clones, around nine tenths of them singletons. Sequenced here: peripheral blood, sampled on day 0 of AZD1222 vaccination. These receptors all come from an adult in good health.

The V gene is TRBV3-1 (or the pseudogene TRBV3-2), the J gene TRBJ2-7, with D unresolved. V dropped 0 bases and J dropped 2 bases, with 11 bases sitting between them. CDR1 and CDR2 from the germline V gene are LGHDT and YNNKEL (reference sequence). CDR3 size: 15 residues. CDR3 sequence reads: CASSQDHLLAYEQYF. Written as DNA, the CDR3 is TGTGCCAGCAGCCAAGATCATCTCCTCGCCTACGAGCAGTACTTC.

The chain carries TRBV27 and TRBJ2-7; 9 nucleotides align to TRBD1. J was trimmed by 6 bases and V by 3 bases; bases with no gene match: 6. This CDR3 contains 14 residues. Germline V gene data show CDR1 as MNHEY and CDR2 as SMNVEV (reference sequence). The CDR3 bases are TGTGCCAGCAGTTTGCGACAGGGGGGCGGCGAGCAGTACTTC. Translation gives CASSLRQGGGEQYF.

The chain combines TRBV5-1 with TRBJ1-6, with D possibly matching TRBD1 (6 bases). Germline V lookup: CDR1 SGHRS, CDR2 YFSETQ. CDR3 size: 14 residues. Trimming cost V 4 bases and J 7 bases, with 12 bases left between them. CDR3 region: CASSPGQKNSPLHF. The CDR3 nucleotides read TGCGCCAGCAGCCCGGGACAAAAGAATTCACCCCTCCACTTT.

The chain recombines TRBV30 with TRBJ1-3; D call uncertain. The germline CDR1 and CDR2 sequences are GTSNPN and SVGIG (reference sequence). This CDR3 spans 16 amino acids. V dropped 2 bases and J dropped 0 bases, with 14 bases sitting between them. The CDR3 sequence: CAWSTLGLLSGNTIYF. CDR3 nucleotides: TGTGCCTGGAGTACCCTTGGACTTCTCTCTGGAAACACCATATATTTT. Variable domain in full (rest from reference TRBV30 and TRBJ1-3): SQTIHQWPATLVQPVGSPLSLECTVEGTSNPNLYWYRQAAGRGLQLLFYSVGIGQISSEVPQNLSASRPQDRQFILSSKKLLLSDSGFYLCAWSTLGLLSGNTIYFGEGSWLTVV.

The CDR3 DNA is TGTGCCAGCTCACCCTCGGGGGCTGGTGGGCCCCAGCATTTT. This codes for CASSPSGAGGPQHF. The chain links TRBV18 to TRBJ1-5, with a possible D match to TRBD1 (6 bases). The CDR3 runs to 14 residues. CDR1 is KGHSH and CDR2 is LQKENI in the germline V gene. With 3 bases removed from V and 9 bases from J, the gap between germline ends came to 15 bases.

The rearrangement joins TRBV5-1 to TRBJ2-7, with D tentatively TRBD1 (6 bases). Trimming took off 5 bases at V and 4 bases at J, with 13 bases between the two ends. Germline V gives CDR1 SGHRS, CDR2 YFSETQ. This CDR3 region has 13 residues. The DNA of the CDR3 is TGCGCCAGCAGGCTTGACAGGCCGTACGAGCAGTACTTC. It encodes CASRLDRPYEQYF.

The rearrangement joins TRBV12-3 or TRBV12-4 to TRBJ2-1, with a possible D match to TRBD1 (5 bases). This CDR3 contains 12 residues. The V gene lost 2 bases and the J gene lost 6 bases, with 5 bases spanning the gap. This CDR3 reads CASSLRGNEQFF. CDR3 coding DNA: TGTGCCAGCAGTTTAAGGGGCAATGAGCAGTTCTTC.

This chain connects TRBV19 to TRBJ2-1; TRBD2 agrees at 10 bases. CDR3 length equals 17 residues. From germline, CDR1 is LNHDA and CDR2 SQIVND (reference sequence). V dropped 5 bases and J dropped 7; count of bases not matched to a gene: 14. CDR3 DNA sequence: TGTGCCAGTAGTGTCCTCTCTAGCGGGAGTCTTCGGAATGAGCAGTTCTTC. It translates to CASSVLSSGSLRNEQFF.

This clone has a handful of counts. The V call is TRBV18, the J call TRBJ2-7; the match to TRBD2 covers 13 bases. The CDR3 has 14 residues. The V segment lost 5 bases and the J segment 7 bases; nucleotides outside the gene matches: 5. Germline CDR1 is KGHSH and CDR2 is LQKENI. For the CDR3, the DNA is TGTGCCAGCTCATCCGGGACTAGCGGGATGGAGCAGTACTTC. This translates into CASSSGTSGMEQYF.

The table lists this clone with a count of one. The CDR3 DNA follows: TGCGCCAGCAGCTGGGACCAAGAGACCCAGTACTTC. Protein product: CASSWDQETQYF. The chain has TRBV5-1 and TRBJ2-5; D is ambiguous. CDR3 length equals 12 residues. CDR1 is SGHRS and CDR2 is YFSETQ in the germline V gene. Trimming left V 3 bases short and J 0 bases short, with 3 bases between.

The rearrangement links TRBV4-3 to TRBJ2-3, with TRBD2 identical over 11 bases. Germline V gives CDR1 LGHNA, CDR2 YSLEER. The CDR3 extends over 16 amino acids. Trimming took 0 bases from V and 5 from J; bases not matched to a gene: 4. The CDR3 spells CASSQELAGVGDTQYF. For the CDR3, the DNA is TGCGCCAGCAGCCAAGAACTAGCGGGAGTCGGAGATACGCAGTATTTT.

The CDR3 protein is CASRLTQTPHKVGHVLTF. The CDR3 DNA reads TGTGCAAGTCGCCTTACGCAGACTCCACACAAAGTCGGGCACGTCCTGACTTTC. This chain connects TRBV12-2 to TRBJ2-6. TRBV12-2 is tagged as a pseudogene. The CDR3 is 18 amino acids.

For the CDR3, the DNA is TGTGCCAGTAGTAGCCGGGACAGGAATTCACCCCTCCACTTT. Encoded protein: CASSSRDRNSPLHF. The V and J genes are TRBV19 and TRBJ1-6; 8 bases fit TRBD1. Germline V CDR1 and CDR2: LNHDA, SQIVND (reference sequence). The ends lost 4 bases at V and 7 bases at J; junction bases unmatched: 3. This CDR3 comprises 14 residues.

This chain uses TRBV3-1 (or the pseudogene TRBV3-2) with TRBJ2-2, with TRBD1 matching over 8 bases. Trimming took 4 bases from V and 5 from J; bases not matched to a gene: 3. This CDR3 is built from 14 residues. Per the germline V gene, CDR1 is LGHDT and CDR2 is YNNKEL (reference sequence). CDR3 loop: CASSPTGDTGELFF. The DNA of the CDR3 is TGTGCCAGCAGCCCGACAGGGGATACCGGGGAGCTGTTTTTT.

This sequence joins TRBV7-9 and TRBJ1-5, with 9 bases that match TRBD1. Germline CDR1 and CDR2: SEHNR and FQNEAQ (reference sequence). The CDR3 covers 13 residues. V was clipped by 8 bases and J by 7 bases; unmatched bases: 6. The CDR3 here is CASSGQGRQPQHF. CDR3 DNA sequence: TGTGCCAGCTCGGGACAGGGCAGGCAGCCCCAGCATTTT.

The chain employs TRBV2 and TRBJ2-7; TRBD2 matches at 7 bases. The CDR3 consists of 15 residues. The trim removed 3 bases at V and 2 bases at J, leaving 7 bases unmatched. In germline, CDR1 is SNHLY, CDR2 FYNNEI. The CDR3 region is CASSETGGRAYEQYF. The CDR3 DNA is TGTGCCAGCAGTGAGACGGGGGGTCGCGCCTACGAGCAGTACTTC.

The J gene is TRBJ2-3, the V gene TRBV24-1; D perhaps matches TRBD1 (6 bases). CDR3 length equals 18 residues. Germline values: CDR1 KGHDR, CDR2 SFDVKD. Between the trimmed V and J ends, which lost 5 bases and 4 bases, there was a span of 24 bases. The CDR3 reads CATSGGRIGGTLPDTQYF. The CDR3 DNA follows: TGTGCCACCAGTGGAGGACGAATAGGGGGTACCCTCCCAGATACGCAGTATTTT.

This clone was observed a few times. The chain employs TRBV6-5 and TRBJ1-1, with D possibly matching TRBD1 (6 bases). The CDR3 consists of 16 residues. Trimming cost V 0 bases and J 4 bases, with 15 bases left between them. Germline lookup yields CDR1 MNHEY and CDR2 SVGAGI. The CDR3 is CASSYSGASGGTEAFF. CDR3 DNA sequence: TGTGCCAGCAGTTACTCGGGGGCGTCCGGGGGCACTGAAGCTTTCTTT.

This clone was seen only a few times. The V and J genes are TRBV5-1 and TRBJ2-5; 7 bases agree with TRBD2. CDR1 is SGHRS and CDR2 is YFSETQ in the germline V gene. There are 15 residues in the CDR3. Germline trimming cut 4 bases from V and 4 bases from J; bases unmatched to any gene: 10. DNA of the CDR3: TGCGCCAGCAGCGGAACTAGCGCCTTAGGAGAGACCCAGTACTTC. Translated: CASSGTSALGETQYF.

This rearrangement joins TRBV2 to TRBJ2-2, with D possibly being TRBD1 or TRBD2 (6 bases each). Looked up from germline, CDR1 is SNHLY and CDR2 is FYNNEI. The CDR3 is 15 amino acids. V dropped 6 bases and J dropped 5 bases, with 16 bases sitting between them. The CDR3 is CASRPLRGRTGELFF. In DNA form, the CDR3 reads TGTGCCAGCAGGCCCCTCCGGGGGCGGACCGGGGAGCTGTTTTTT.